The rows below give T cell receptor beta chains drawn from one sample of a study of T cell repertoires in cytomegalovirus infection. One entry per CDR3 protein, called by TCRdb with MiXCR from the reads. This table holds 740,000 or so distinct CDR3 sequences, about a third found once. The sequencing input was PBMCs. These receptors were collected from a human donor in good health (CMV status not recorded). Some clones in this sample may be carry-over from other donors' samples. Both conserved end residues are part of each CDR3. The D gene is left open where the match is weak. Some rows mark clone size as missing; the rest say once, few, many or name a class of expanded clone.

J gene | clone size | V gene | D gene | CDR3 DNA | CDR3 protein
TRBJ1-6 | - | TRBV7-9 | TRBD1 | TGTGCCAGCAGCTTATTTCGGGACAGGGGTTCACCCCTCCACTTT | CASSLFRDRGSPLHF
TRBJ2-7 | many | TRBV7-6 | - | TGTGCCAGCAGCTTGGACGGCGAGCAGTACTTC | CASSLDGEQYF
TRBJ1-2 | - | TRBV5-5 | - | TGTGCCAGCAGCTTGGATAGTCCCGGCTACACCTTC | CASSLDSPGYTF
TRBJ2-7 | - | TRBV4-1 | - | TGCGCCAGCAGCCAAGATGACCACAGGGACGAGCAGTACTTC | CASSQDDHRDEQYF
TRBJ1-4 | - | TRBV4-2 | TRBD1 | TGTGCCAGCAGCCAAGAGGGACAGTCACTAGCAACTAATGAAAAACTGTTTTTT | CASSQEGQSLATNEKLFF
TRBJ2-7 | many | TRBV28 | - | TGTGCCAGCAGTTCCTGGGGGACGGGTGAGCAGTACTTC | CASSSWGTGEQYF
TRBJ2-1 | - | TRBV28 | TRBD2 | TGTGCCAGCAGTTTGGCGTCGGGACTAGTCGTCAATGAGCAGTTCTTC | CASSLASGLVVNEQFF
TRBJ1-5 | many | TRBV7-2 | - | TGTGCCCTAGGAGTTCAGCCCCAGCATTTT | CALGVQPQHF
TRBJ2-1 | - | TRBV15 | TRBD1 | TGTGCCACCAGCACGGACAGGACCTACAATGAGCAGTTCTTC | CATSTDRTYNEQFF
TRBJ2-1 | - | TRBV7-2 | TRBD2 | TGTGCCAGCAGCCCGGGGACTAGCGTTAGAGAGCAGTTCTTC | CASSPGTSVREQFF
TRBJ1-4 | few | TRBV29-1 | - | TGCAGCGTTGAACAGGGAGGTGAAAAACTGTTTTTT | CSVEQGGEKLFF
TRBJ1-2 | many | TRBV7-8 | - | TGTGCCAGCAGCTTCACTCCTACGGGCGGCTACACCTTC | CASSFTPTGGYTF
TRBJ2-1 | - | TRBV24-1 | TRBD2 | TGTGCCACATCCGGGACTAGCCCTAAACTTCACTACAATGAGCAGTTCTTC | CATSGTSPKLHYNEQFF
TRBJ2-2 | few | TRBV11-2 | - | TGTGCCAGCAGCGTTCGACAGGTCGCGAGCTACACCGGGGAGCTGTTTTTT | CASSVRQVASYTGELFF
TRBJ2-5 | many | TRBV7-2 | TRBD1 | TGTGCCAGCAGCCGATTAGGGCGGACAGGGCAAATTGGGACCCAGTACTTC | CASSRLGRTGQIGTQYF
TRBJ2-7 | - | TRBV7-9 | - | TGTGCCAGCAGCTTAGTAGAAGAGGACCCATACTCCTACGAGCAGTACTTC | CASSLVEEDPYSYEQYF
TRBJ2-5 | - | TRBV12-3/TRBV12-4 | TRBD1 | TGTGCCAGCAGTACCCTTCGGGACAGCAAAGAGACCCAGTACTTC | CASSTLRDSKETQYF
TRBJ2-7 | - | TRBV11-2 | - | TGTGCCAGCAGTGAATGGGGCGCGGGGAGGTCCTACGAGCAGTACTTC | CASSEWGAGRSYEQYF
TRBJ2-7 | few | TRBV28 | - | TGTGCCAGCAGTATGGAGAAGCAGACAGCCTACGAGCAGTACTTC | CASSMEKQTAYEQYF
TRBJ1-2 | - | TRBV20-1 | - | TGCAGTGCTAGAGATGCCGACCAGGGACGGATCGCCTTC | CSARDADQGRIAF
TRBJ2-7 | - | TRBV6-5 | - | TGTGCCAGCAGTTACTCGTCCAGGGTGCCCTACGAGCAGTACTTC | CASSYSSRVPYEQYF
TRBJ1-5 | - | TRBV4-1 | - | TGCGCCAGCAGCCAAGATCAAGGGGCCAATCAGCCCCAGCATTTT | CASSQDQGANQPQHF
TRBJ2-5 | few | TRBV12-3/TRBV12-4 | - | TGTGCCAGCAGTTCAGGGGGGCCGAAGACCCAGTACTTC | CASSSGGPKTQYF
TRBJ2-1 | few | TRBV7-9 | - | TGTGCCAGCAGCTTAGGAGCCCTCGTCGCCTACAATGAGCAGTTCTTC | CASSLGALVAYNEQFF
TRBJ1-1 | few | TRBV29-1 | - | TGCAGCGTTGAAGATCTTCGGCAAGGAAGGAACACTGAAGCTTTCTTT | CSVEDLRQGRNTEAFF
TRBJ2-5 | - | TRBV25-1 | - | TGTGCCAGCAGTGAATTATCTAGCCAAGAGACCCAGTACTTC | CASSELSSQETQYF
TRBJ2-7 | many | TRBV10-3 | TRBD2 | TGTGCCATCAGTGAGTCACCGGGGCGGACTAGCGGGAGGGCCTTCAACGAGCAGTACTTC | CAISESPGRTSGRAFNEQYF
TRBJ2-6 | - | TRBV20-1 | - | TGCAGTGCTAGGGACCAGGGCTCTGGGGCCAACGTCCTGACTTTC | CSARDQGSGANVLTF
TRBJ1-1 | - | TRBV5-6 | - | TGTGCCAGCAGCTTGGGCTCCCCCACTGAAGCTTTCTTT | CASSLGSPTEAFF
TRBJ1-2 | - | TRBV10-3 | - | TGTGCCATCAGTGAGTCGCCAGGGAGAGCCTATGGCTACACCTTC | CAISESPGRAYGYTF
TRBJ2-7 | - | TRBV7-6 | - | TGTGCCAGCACCCAAGGTTGGGGGCCCTACTACGAGCAGTACTTC | CASTQGWGPYYEQYF
TRBJ2-5 | - | TRBV7-8 | - | TGTGCCAGCAGCCCGACGGGGGACAAGACCCAGTACTTC | CASSPTGDKTQYF
TRBJ2-3 | - | TRBV24-1 | - | TGTGCCACCAGTGATTTGGGGCTAGATGAAGATACGCAGTATTTT | CATSDLGLDEDTQYF
TRBJ2-7 | few | TRBV12-3/TRBV12-4 | TRBD1 | TGTGCCAGCAGTCCGGGACAGGGGGCTGGCGAGCAGTACTTC | CASSPGQGAGEQYF
TRBJ2-2 | - | TRBV11-2 | TRBD2 | TGTGCCAGCAGCCAGGGACTAGCTGGGGGGAAGAACACCGGGGAGCTGTTTTTT | CASSQGLAGGKNTGELFF
TRBJ1-1 | few | TRBV6-1 | TRBD1 | TGTGCCAGCGGTCAAACCTGGACAGGGGGGTCGAACACTGAAGCTTTCTTT | CASGQTWTGGSNTEAFF
TRBJ2-7 | - | TRBV6-1 | TRBD1 | TGTGCCAGCACCCAAGGGACAGGGGGCTACGAGCAGTACTTC | CASTQGTGGYEQYF
TRBJ1-5 | few | TRBV28 | - | TGTGCCAGCAGCAACGTCCGAGGGGGGGGGGTCAATCAGCCCCAGCATTTT | CASSNVRGGGVNQPQHF
TRBJ2-5 | - | TRBV20-1 | TRBD2 | TGCAGTGCTACTGGACTAGCGGGAGCAGGGGAGACCCAGTACTTC | CSATGLAGAGETQYF
TRBJ2-3 | - | TRBV2 | - | TGTGCCAGCAGCAACAGGGAGGGAAACACAGATACGCAGTATTTT | CASSNREGNTDTQYF
TRBJ2-2 | - | TRBV28 | - | TGTGCCAGCCGGCTAGTAGCTGGCACCGGGGAGCTGTTTTTT | CASRLVAGTGELFF
TRBJ1-1 | - | TRBV6-6 | TRBD1 | TGTGCCAGTCCCTCATGGACAGGCACGAACACTGAAGCTTTCTTT | CASPSWTGTNTEAFF
TRBJ2-1 | few | TRBV7-9 | - | TGTGCCAGCAGCCCCGTGGCTACTGGTGAGCAGTTCTTC | CASSPVATGEQFF
TRBJ2-2 | - | TRBV28 | TRBD1 | TGTGCCAGCAGTGAGAAGACAGGGGGCTGGGTCACCGGGGAGCTGTTTTTT | CASSEKTGGWVTGELFF
TRBJ2-4 | - | TRBV9 | - | TGTGCCAGCAGCGGCCAACGGGGCATGAAAAACATTCAGTACTTC | CASSGQRGMKNIQYF
TRBJ1-1 | - | TRBV14 | TRBD1 | TGTGCCAGCAGCCAAGTAAGAAGGGGCAGGGGGCTTGGTGAAGCTTTCTTT | CASSQVRRGRGLGEAFF
TRBJ2-3 | - | TRBV7-8 | - | TGTGCCAGCAGCTTTTGGAGTGAATCAGATACGCAGTATTTT | CASSFWSESDTQYF